The 20 T cell receptor beta chains listed next were all sequenced from one sample in a study of T-cell reconstitution after alpha-beta-depleted transplantation in children. Preparing the TCRbeta library involved the use of unique molecular identifiers. TCRdb used MiXCR to reprocess the PCR reads, holding one entry per CDR3 protein. Of roughly 74,000 distinct CDR3 sequences in the sample, 15% to 20% were seen once. The source was PBMCs, mostly from graft donor cells, collected 360 days after TCRalphabeta/CD19-depleted stem cell transplant. The source is a male patient between 2 and 15 years old who had a stem cell transplant for acute lymphoblastic leukemia, so the T cells may come from the graft donor.

The genes are TRBV7-2 and TRBJ1-5; 8 bases fit TRBD1. CDR3 size: 14 residues. V gave up 4 bases and J gave up 3 bases; unmatched junction bases: 2. Looked up from germline, CDR1 is SGHTA and CDR2 is FQGNSA. The DNA for the CDR3 is TGTGCCAGCAGCTGGACAGGGAACAATCAGCCCCAGCATTTT. Protein product: CASSWTGNNQPQHF.

This chain links TRBV11-1 with TRBJ2-5; no reliable D call. This CDR3 comprises 15 residues. Trimming took 1 base from V and 0 from J, leaving 9 bases between them. Germline loops: CDR1 SGHAT, CDR2 FQDESV (reference sequence). This chain's CDR3 is CASSLVRTHQETQYF. CDR3 DNA: TGTGCCAGCAGCTTAGTGCGGACCCACCAAGAGACCCAGTACTTC.

V gene TRBV10-2 combines with J gene TRBJ2-1, with D unclear. V was cut by 6 bases and J by 3 bases, with 15 bases left in between. The CDR3 totals 15 residues. The germline V gene has CDR1 WSHSY and CDR2 SAAADI. CDR3 amino acids: CASSDSRSRYNEQFF. The CDR3 DNA reads TGCGCCAGCAGCGATAGCAGGAGTCGCTACAATGAGCAGTTCTTC.

This clonotype has at least ten counts. The rearrangement uses TRBV6-5 and TRBJ2-3; D uncertain. Per germline, CDR1 MNHEY and CDR2 SVGAGI. CDR3 length equals 17 residues. V shed 0 bases and J shed 1 base, with 14 bases lying between them. The DNA for the CDR3 is TGTGCCAGCAGTTACTCGTGGCTCCAGGTTGGCACAGATACGCAGTATTTT. Translation gives CASSYSWLQVGTDTQYF.

This clonotype was observed a few times. The CDR3 protein is CASSQGGLVGTGELFF. Here the CDR3 DNA reads TGCGCCAGCAGCCAAGGAGGACTAGTAGGGACCGGGGAGCTGTTTTTT. The V call is TRBV4-1, the J call TRBJ2-2, with TRBD2 matching 7 bases. The CDR3 length is 16 residues. In germline, CDR1 is MGHRA, CDR2 YSYEKL. J lost 5 bases, V lost 1 base, and 7 bases had no gene match.

The rearrangement joins TRBV29-1 to TRBJ2-5; D is uncertain. Germline V gene sequence: CDR1 SQVTM, CDR2 ANQGSEA. This CDR3 has 12 residues. V lost 4 bases and J lost 0, with 6 bases in between. CDR3 protein: CSVVGYQETQYF. CDR3 nucleotides: TGCAGCGTTGTCGGGTACCAAGAGACCCAGTACTTC.

The rearrangement uses TRBV5-1 and TRBJ2-7; 13 positions match TRBD2. CDR1 and CDR2 (germline): SGHRS, YFSETQ. CDR3 length: 18 residues. After removal of 4 bases from V and 2 bases from J, the junction contained 12 bases not matched to a gene. The CDR3 reads CASSQRLAGGWTTYEQYF. CDR3 sequence (DNA): TGCGCCAGCAGCCAACGACTAGCGGGAGGATGGACCACCTACGAGCAGTACTTC. Variable domain in full (rest from reference TRBV5-1 and TRBJ2-7): KAGVTQTPRYLIKTRGQQVTLSCSPISGHRSVSWYQQTPGQGLQFLFEYFSETQRNKGNFPGRFSGRQFSNSRSEMNVSTLELGDSALYLCASSQRLAGGWTTYEQYFGPGTRLTVT.

This clonotype came up a few times. This chain uses TRBV12-3 or TRBV12-4 with TRBJ2-4; D is ambiguous. V dropped 0 bases and J dropped 1 base, with 13 bases sitting between them. This CDR3 is built from 17 residues. The CDR3 DNA follows: TGTGCCAGCAGTTTAGCGTTCGGAAGTCTGGCCAAAAACATTCAGTACTTC. Its translation: CASSLAFGSLAKNIQYF.

CDR3: CASSLSIGQAYNSPLHF. The CDR3 bases are TGTGCCAGCAGTTTATCGATTGGACAGGCATATAATTCACCCCTCCACTTT. The chain carries TRBV27 and TRBJ1-6, with 7 bases aligning to TRBD1. Per the germline V gene, CDR1 is MNHEY and CDR2 is SMNVEV (reference sequence). The length of the CDR3 is 17 residues. The ends lost 0 bases at V and 4 bases at J; junction bases unmatched: 6.

This clonotype was observed a few times. The CDR3 reads CASSYTGPIYEQYF. DNA for the CDR3: TGTGCCAGCAGTTACACGGGGCCCATCTACGAGCAGTACTTC. The chain carries TRBV6-5 and TRBJ2-7, with D tentatively TRBD1 or TRBD2 (5 bases each). CDR1 MNHEY and CDR2 SVGAGI come from the germline V gene. The CDR3 consists of 14 residues. Deletions cut 2 bases from V and 3 bases from J, with 11 bases between.

The chain combines TRBV20-1 with TRBJ2-1; 11 nucleotides line up with TRBD2. Per the germline V gene, CDR1 is DFQATT and CDR2 is SNEGSKA (reference sequence). J gave up 1 base and V 8 bases, and 4 bases lay outside the gene matches. The CDR3 contains 14 residues. The CDR3 DNA sequence: TGCAGTACCTCTAGCGGGAGGTCCTACAATGAGCAGTTCTTC. As protein: CSTSSGRSYNEQFF.

The V call is TRBV20-1, the J call TRBJ2-7; 7 nucleotides line up with TRBD2. Per the germline V gene, CDR1 is DFQATT and CDR2 is SNEGSKA (reference sequence). CDR3 length equals 12 residues. This chain's CDR3 is CMSTSASYEQYF. CDR3 DNA sequence: TGCATGAGCACTAGCGCTTCCTACGAGCAGTACTTC.

This clonotype was seen at least ten times. V usage is TRBV7-8 and J usage is TRBJ2-7; 8 bases align to TRBD1. The germline V gene has CDR1 SGHVS and CDR2 FQNEAQ. With 0 bases clipped from V and 7 bases from J, the junction kept 11 bases outside the gene matches. This CDR3 is 16 amino acids long. In DNA form, the CDR3 reads TGTGCCAGCAGCTTAGCCCTCATCGGGACAGGAAGAGAGCAGTACTTC. Translating gives CASSLALIGTGREQYF.

CDR3 sequence reads: CSVRTYDHGYTF. The CDR3 nucleotides read TGCAGCGTCCGGACATACGATCATGGCTACACCTTC. The chain has TRBV29-1 and TRBJ1-2; D is perhaps TRBD1 (5 bases). This CDR3 spans 12 amino acids. The germline V gene has CDR1 SQVTM and CDR2 ANQGSEA. Trimming stripped 6 bases from V and 6 bases from J, with 14 bases between.

The chain recombines TRBV6-1 with TRBJ2-2; D ambiguous. V gave up 1 base and J gave up 5 bases, with 11 bases separating them. CDR1 and CDR2 (germline): MNHNS, SASEGT. The CDR3 is made up of 15 amino acids. CDR3: CASSEGMVPTGELFF. CDR3 in DNA: TGTGCCAGCAGTGAAGGGATGGTGCCAACCGGGGAGCTGTTTTTT.

This clonotype was counted a few times. The V call is TRBV7-9, the J call TRBJ1-4, with D perhaps TRBD1 (5 bases). Trimming shortened V by 6 bases and J by 8 bases, and 16 bases separated the two germline ends. The CDR3 is made up of 14 amino acids. Germline V lookup: CDR1 SEHNR, CDR2 FQNEAQ (reference sequence). The CDR3 sequence: CASSTYAGKEKLFF. The CDR3 DNA follows: TGTGCCAGCAGTACCTATGCAGGGAAAGAAAAACTGTTTTTT. Drawing the rest from reference TRBV7-9 and TRBJ1-4, the complete variable domain is DTGVSQNPRHKITKRGQNVTFRCDPISEHNRLYWYRQTLGQGPEFLTYFQNEAQLEKSRLLSDRFSAERPKGSFSTLEIQRTEQGDSAMYLCASSTYAGKEKLFFGSGTQLSVL.

The chain couples TRBV12-3 or TRBV12-4 to TRBJ1-5; a possible D gene is TRBD1 (5 bases). CDR3 length: 15 residues. V lost 4 bases, J lost 5 bases, and 15 bases lay in between. In DNA form, the CDR3 reads TGTGCCAGCAGTTCGGCACAGGCTTTTCATCAGCCCCAGCATTTT. Its protein product is CASSSAQAFHQPQHF.

This clonotype was seen a handful of times. CDR3 amino acids: CASSQDRASGSWETQYF. The CDR3 DNA sequence: TGCGCCAGCAGCCAAGATCGAGCTAGCGGGAGTTGGGAGACCCAGTACTTC. V is TRBV4-1 and J is TRBJ2-5, with 10 positions matching TRBD2. CDR3 size: 17 residues. V was pared by 0 bases and J by 5 bases, with 9 bases of the junction left unmatched. CDR1 is MGHRA and CDR2 is YSYEKL in the germline V gene.

This clonotype was detected only a few times. The rearrangement joins TRBV20-1 to TRBJ2-3; 12 bases map to TRBD2. The germline CDR1 and CDR2 sequences are DFQATT and SNEGSKA (reference sequence). CDR3 size: 19 residues. V dropped 0 bases and J dropped 0; count of bases not matched to a gene: 10. In DNA form, the CDR3 reads TGCAGTGCTAGAGATTTTCGCCTAGCGGGAGGGCCAAGCACAGATACGCAGTATTTT. It specifies CSARDFRLAGGPSTDTQYF.

This clonotype appeared a few times. This chain links TRBV4-3 with TRBJ2-7; 7 nucleotides agree with TRBD2. The CDR3 covers 19 residues. Trimming cost V 4 bases and J 0 bases; bases outside gene matches: 18. Germline CDR1 and CDR2: LGHNA and YSLEER. CDR3 nucleotides: TGCGCCAGCAGCCGACTTCCCCCGGGACTAACCCCCGGCTCCTACGAGCAGTACTTC. Amino acids: CASSRLPPGLTPGSYEQYF.